These T cell receptor beta chains were read from a single sample in a study of cytotoxic CD8 clonotypes in ibrutinib-treated CLL. Profiled with immunoSEQ multiplex PCR; TCRdb holds only in-frame clones, not every one. The sample carries 25,000 to 30,000 clones, approximately 62% recorded once. The source material was PBMCs, sampled before ibrutinib treatment. These receptor sequences come from a human donor with chronic lymphocytic leukemia. Both conserved end residues are part of each CDR3. D genes are given only for firm matches. The size entry is marked missing in some rows and otherwise reads once, few, many or a size class.

D gene	V gene	clone size	J gene	CDR3 protein	CDR3 DNA
NA	TRBV10-3	NA	TRBJ1-1	CAISEIGAGRITEAFF	TGTGCCATCAGTGAAATAGGGGCGGGTAGGATCACTGAAGCTTTCTTT
NA	TRBV5-1	NA	TRBJ2-2	CASSLERATTGELFF	TGCGCCAGCAGCTTAGAGCGGGCTACTACCGGGGAGCTGTTTTTT
TRBD1	TRBV5-1	NA	TRBJ1-4	CASRPPTGQRNEKLFF	TGCGCCAGCAGACCGCCGACGGGACAGAGAAATGAAAAACTGTTTTTT
NA	TRBV6-1	NA	TRBJ2-7	CASSDLRGPSYEQYF	TGTGCCAGCAGTGACTTGAGGGGCCCGTCCTACGAGCAGTACTTC
NA	TRBV29-1	NA	TRBJ2-2	CSGWGNTGELFF	TGCAGCGGATGGGGGAACACCGGGGAGCTGTTTTTT
TRBD2	TRBV7-6	NA	TRBJ2-5	CASSLDWGPTSGQETQYF	TGTGCCAGCAGCTTAGATTGGGGCCCGACTAGCGGCCAAGAGACCCAGTACTTC
TRBD1	TRBV5-1	NA	TRBJ1-2	CASSDFLQTGEGYTF	TGCGCCAGCAGCGATTTCCTCCAAACAGGGGAAGGCTACACCTTC
NA	TRBV9	NA	TRBJ2-7	CASSVGTEYYEQYF	TGTGCCAGCAGCGTAGGGACGGAATACTACGAGCAGTACTTC
TRBD2	TRBV7-2	once	TRBJ2-1	CASSWGLAGGKQFF	TGTGCCAGCAGCTGGGGACTAGCGGGGGGTAAGCAGTTCTTC
NA	TRBV5-1	NA	TRBJ2-7	CASSAGMLYEQYF	TGCGCCAGCAGCGCCGGGATGCTTTACGAGCAGTACTTC
NA	TRBV29-1	NA	TRBJ2-2	CSAMRGGGRKTGELFF	TGCAGCGCCATGAGGGGGGGCGGGAGAAAAACCGGGGAGCTGTTTTTT
NA	TRBV10-1	NA	TRBJ2-2	CASSESASFSGNTGELFF	TGCGCCAGCAGTGAGTCGGCCAGTTTTTCCGGGAACACCGGGGAGCTGTTTTTT
TRBD2	TRBV5-1	NA	TRBJ2-1	CASSPLAGGPGGDYNEQFF	TGCGCCAGCTCGCCCCTAGCGGGGGGGCCGGGGGGAGACTACAATGAGCAGTTCTTC
TRBD1	TRBV5-1	NA	TRBJ2-2	CASSPGQGAGELFF	TGCGCCAGCAGCCCCGGACAGGGGGCCGGGGAGCTGTTTTTT
TRBD2	TRBV5-4	NA	TRBJ2-7	CASSGPGLAAYEQYF	TGTGCCAGCAGCGGACCGGGACTAGCGGCCTACGAGCAGTACTTC
TRBD1	TRBV19	NA	TRBJ2-7	CASSTTTGINEQYF	TGTGCCAGTAGTACTACGACAGGGATCAACGAGCAGTACTTC
NA	TRBV6-4	medium-sized	TRBJ1-5	CASRGLRAEWDNQPQHF	TGTGCCAGCAGGGGGCTTCGGGCTGAGTGGGACAATCAGCCCCAGCATTTT
NA	TRBV9	NA	TRBJ1-1	CASSAGSTEAFF	TGTGCCAGCAGCGCGGGGAGCACTGAAGCTTTCTTT
NA	TRBV5-1	NA	TRBJ2-2	CASSLPERDRTGELFF	TGCGCCAGCAGCTTGCCCGAGAGAGATCGGACCGGGGAGCTGTTTTTT
NA	TRBV12-1	NA	TRBJ2-3	CASSPSGGDTDTQYF	TGTGCCAGCAGCCCGAGCGGGGGAGACACAGATACGCAGTATTTT
TRBD1	TRBV10-3	NA	TRBJ1-6	CAIRGPYSPLHF	TGTGCGATCAGGGGGCCCTATTCACCCCTCCACTTT
NA	TRBV11-2	NA	TRBJ2-2	CASSLGARTGELFF	TGTGCCAGCAGCTTAGGGGCACGCACCGGGGAGCTGTTTTTT
TRBD1	TRBV10-2	few	TRBJ1-5	CASSETRGKQPQHF	TGCGCCAGCAGTGAGACCAGGGGGAAGCAGCCCCAGCATTTT
NA	TRBV4-3	few	TRBJ2-3	CASSHGSGLTDTQYF	TGCGCCAGCAGCCATGGGAGCGGCCTCACAGATACGCAGTATTTT
TRBD1	TRBV5-6	NA	TRBJ2-6	CASLQGVGANVLTF	TGTGCCAGCCTACAGGGGGTCGGGGCCAACGTCCTGACTTTC
NA	TRBV4-3	NA	TRBJ2-7	CASSQDYPTPSYEQYF	TGCGCCAGCAGCCAAGATTACCCCACCCCCTCCTACGAGCAGTACTTC
NA	TRBV7-8	few	TRBJ2-5	CASSPRTITQETQYF	TGTGCCAGCAGCCCCAGGACGATAACCCAAGAGACCCAGTACTTC
TRBD1	TRBV15	NA	TRBJ2-7	CATSRTGIEYEQYF	TGTGCCACCAGCAGGACAGGGATAGAATACGAGCAGTACTTC
NA	TRBV4-1	medium-sized	TRBJ2-7	CASSQAPLDEQYF	TGCGCCAGCAGCCAAGCCCCCTTGGACGAGCAGTACTTC
NA	TRBV20-1	NA	TRBJ1-1	CSRALWGEAFF	TGCAGTCGAGCCCTTTGGGGTGAAGCTTTCTTT
NA	TRBV9	NA	TRBJ1-4	CASSLGEGREKLFF	TGTGCCAGCAGTCTCGGGGAGGGACGGGAAAAACTGTTTTTT
NA	TRBV29-1	NA	TRBJ2-2	CSTSGTDNTGELFF	TGCAGCACCTCCGGGACTGATAACACCGGGGAGCTGTTTTTT
TRBD1	TRBV4-1	few	TRBJ1-2	CASSPHGQGPNYGYTF	TGCGCCAGCAGCCCCCACGGACAGGGCCCTAACTATGGCTACACCTTC
TRBD1	TRBV5-6	NA	TRBJ2-7	CASSSLDRDNYEQYF	TGTGCCAGCAGCTCCCTTGACAGGGACAACTACGAGCAGTACTTC
NA	TRBV14	NA	TRBJ2-1	CASRAGNREQFF	TGTGCCAGCAGGGCGGGCAACCGAGAGCAGTTCTTC
TRBD1	TRBV2	few	TRBJ1-1	CASSQRTGTYTEAFF	TGTGCCAGCAGTCAAAGGACAGGGACGTACACTGAAGCTTTCTTT
NA	TRBV11-2	NA	TRBJ1-1	CASSVEWGTEAFF	TGTGCCAGCAGCGTAGAATGGGGGACCGAAGCTTTCTTT
NA	TRBV6-5	NA	TRBJ1-1	CASSPRLNTEAFF	TGTGCCAGTTCTCCACGTTTGAACACTGAAGCTTTCTTT
NA	TRBV28	NA	TRBJ2-1	CASSPPLTGLTDNEQFF	TGTGCCAGCAGTCCCCCCTTGACAGGTTTAACGGACAATGAGCAGTTCTTC
TRBD1	TRBV6-1	NA	TRBJ1-6	CASGRDRVNSPLHF	TGTGCCAGCGGTAGGGACAGGGTTAATTCACCCCTCCACTTT
NA	TRBV12-5	NA	TRBJ2-5	CASGSPSPRELHF	TGTGCTAGTGGTTCCCCCTCTCCACGAGAGTTACACTTC
TRBD1	TRBV9	NA	TRBJ2-7	CASSLGQGAYEQYF	TGTGCCAGCAGCTTAGGACAGGGGGCCTACGAGCAGTACTTC
NA	TRBV28	few	TRBJ2-1	CASSPQREQFF	TGTGCCAGCAGTCCCCAGCGGGAGCAGTTCTTC
TRBD2	TRBV5-1	once	TRBJ2-1	CASSAGLADNEQFF	TGCGCCAGCAGCGCGGGACTAGCGGACAATGAGCAGTTCTTC
NA	TRBV9	NA	TRBJ2-7	CASSVSPARDEQYF	TGTGCCAGCAGCGTTAGCCCCGCCCGGGATGAGCAGTACTTC
NA	TRBV5-6	NA	TRBJ2-4	CASSSYNRAQNIQYF	TGTGCCAGCAGCTCTTACAATAGGGCCCAAAACATTCAGTACTTC
NA	TRBV10-1	NA	TRBJ1-5	CASSESRSGQPQHF	TGCGCCAGCAGTGAGTCCAGGTCCGGTCAGCCCCAGCATTTT
NA	TRBV15	NA	TRBJ2-7	CATSRDAGTYEQYF	TGTGCCACCAGCAGAGACGCGGGGACCTACGAGCAGTACTTC
NA	TRBV6-1	few	TRBJ1-1	CASTYTWGTEAFF	TGTGCCAGCACCTACACTTGGGGCACTGAAGCTTTCTTT
NA	TRBV9	NA	TRBJ2-1	CASSVSPVGEQFF	TGTGCCAGCAGCGTTAGTCCTGTTGGTGAGCAGTTCTTC
TRBD1	TRBV11-2	once	TRBJ2-7	CASSLDSYPGGFGYEQYF	TGTGCCAGCAGCTTAGATTCCTACCCAGGGGGCTTCGGCTACGAGCAGTACTTC
NA	TRBV11-2	NA	TRBJ2-2	CASSPHLEPANTGELFF	TGTGCCAGCAGCCCTCACTTGGAGCCAGCAAACACCGGGGAGCTGTTTTTT
NA	TRBV19	NA	TRBJ2-7	CASSTAPVGSPPYEQYF	TGTGCCAGTAGTACAGCCCCGGTGGGGTCCCCCCCCTACGAGCAGTACTTC
TRBD2	TRBV7-8	NA	TRBJ2-7	CASSLGREGLGEQYF	TGTGCCAGCAGCTTGGGGCGGGAGGGCCTTGGCGAGCAGTACTTC
TRBD2	TRBV2	NA	TRBJ2-7	CASISAAGLAGNYEQYF	TGTGCCAGCATTTCCGCCGCTGGACTAGCGGGAAACTACGAGCAGTACTTC
NA	TRBV5-6	NA	TRBJ2-1	CASSSGVGGLFSYNEQFF	TGTGCCAGCAGCTCCGGGGTAGGGGGATTGTTTTCCTACAATGAGCAGTTCTTC
NA	TRBV7-9	few	TRBJ2-2	CASSLVATGLPGELFF	TGTGCCAGCAGCTTAGTTGCAACAGGGCTCCCCGGGGAGCTGTTTTTT
NA	TRBV18	NA	TRBJ2-7	CASSPQGFVFYEQYF	TGTGCCAGCTCACCACAGGGGTTTGTTTTCTACGAGCAGTACTTC
NA	TRBV7-6	NA	TRBJ2-1	CASSRLGGEQFF	TGTGCCAGCAGCCGATTGGGCGGTGAGCAGTTCTTC